This T cell receptor (beta chain) was observed in a study of cytomegalovirus exposure and HLA in healthy donors. Trimming took 0 bases from V and 1 from J, leaving 12 bases between them. This CDR3 spans 16 amino acids. Per the germline V gene, CDR1 is KGHSH and CDR2 is LQKENI. The primer mix had 60 Vbeta and 13 Jbeta primers. Methods used by the authors: An analysis performed later counted 60 million to 90 million unique TCR beta chains (approximately 11 million of them shared). Clones were sequenced by immunoSEQ multiplex PCR, and TCRdb holds only the in-frame ones, with some missing. D and trimming were read from the DNA, whereas the V and J calls and clone size are those reported in that table. The data show fewer than 250,000 clones, with almost 80% seen just once and around 1.9% held by the top ten.

The TCR comes from a male donor in good health and CMV-seronegative. Material: PBMCs. The chain carries TRBV18 and TRBJ1-2; D ambiguous. The CDR3 DNA sequence: TGTGCCAGCTCACCACCGGAGACGTTGCTTAACTATGGCTACACCTTC. This translates into CASSPPETLLNYGYTF.